Presented here are 15 T cell receptor beta chains from one specimen sequenced in a study of blood T cells in healthy people across ages. Then a second PCR, running roughly 7 to 11 cycles, was carried out with a sample-barcoded 5' primer and a J-beta primer mix. MiXCR, run by TCRdb on the 5' RACE reads, gives a single entry per CDR3 protein. The sample lists more than 900,000 distinct CDR3 sequences, approximately 25% occurring once. The data were also submitted as part of a second study, on T cells of mothers and their children.

Sequenced sample: blood. These receptors were obtained from a girl aged 2 to 9 in good health.

The chain couples TRBV27 to TRBJ1-6, with a weak D call TRBD1 (5 bases). The CDR3 has 17 residues. Germline V gene lookup returns CDR1 MNHEY and CDR2 SMNVEV (reference sequence). Trimming took off 1 base at V and 10 bases at J, with 20 bases between the two ends. This CDR3 reads CASSLFPRRGEDSPLHF. The DNA of the CDR3 is TGTGCCAGCAGTTTATTTCCCCGACGGGGGGAAGACTCACCCCTCCACTTT.

J is TRBJ2-1 and V is TRBV6-1; TRBD2 matches at 8 bases. The V segment lost 2 bases and the J segment 2 bases; nucleotides outside the gene matches: 5. The CDR3 is made up of 16 amino acids. The germline gives CDR1 MNHNS, CDR2 SASEGT. CDR3 DNA sequence: TGTGCCAGCAGTGAACGTCTAGCGGGTACCTACAATGAGCAGTTCTTC. Amino acid sequence: CASSERLAGTYNEQFF.

This chain links TRBV20-1 with TRBJ1-4, with TRBD1 as a possible D gene (5 bases). Trimming left V 5 bases short and J 5 bases short, with 18 bases between. Germline V CDR1 and CDR2: DFQATT, SNEGSKA (reference sequence). This CDR3 spans 15 amino acids. In DNA, the CDR3 is TGCAGTGCTGGAGGCGGGGCAGGGTCGAATGAAAAACTGTTTTTT. Translated: CSAGGGAGSNEKLFF.

The chain combines TRBV7-2 with TRBJ2-7; D unclear. CDR1 is SGHTA and CDR2 is FQGNSA in the germline V gene. The ends were cut back, 1 base at V and 3 bases at J, with 13 bases in the middle. The CDR3 spans 15 residues. In DNA, the CDR3 is TGTGCCAGCAGCTTAGAGGGTGGAAGTTACTACGAGCAGTACTTC. This encodes CASSLEGGSYYEQYF.

The rearrangement links TRBV9 to TRBJ1-2; 8 bases map to TRBD1. The trim removed 3 bases at V and 4 bases at J, leaving 5 bases unmatched. Germline CDR1 SGDLS, CDR2 YYNGEE. The CDR3 has 14 amino acids. The CDR3, as DNA: TGTGCCAGCAGCGATCGGACAGGGACCTATGGCTACACCTTC. Translation: CASSDRTGTYGYTF.

The rearrangement links TRBV5-1 to TRBJ2-2, with 10 bases identical to TRBD2. The CDR3 covers 16 residues. CDR1 is SGHRS and CDR2 is YFSETQ in the germline V gene. The trim removed 4 bases at V and 9 bases at J, leaving 12 bases unmatched. DNA of the CDR3: TGCGCCAGCAGCCTGACCAGCCCTAGCGGGGGCAGGGAGCTGTTTTTT. It translates to CASSLTSPSGGRELFF.

This clonotype was seen a single time. V is TRBV28 and J is TRBJ1-4, with TRBD1 as a possible D gene (5 bases). Germline-derived CDR1 and CDR2 are MDHEN and SYDVKM. Trimming cost V 2 bases and J 4 bases, with 8 bases left between them. The CDR3 spans 14 residues. The CDR3 DNA follows: TGTGCCAGCAGTTTAGTCGACAGTAATGAAAAACTGTTTTTT. Amino acids: CASSLVDSNEKLFF.

The V call is TRBV10-3, the J call TRBJ2-7; 13 positions match TRBD2. The CDR3 is 16 residues long. Germline assignment: CDR1 ENHRY and CDR2 SYGVKD. The V and J ends lost 6 bases and 0 bases, in that order; junction bases with no gene match: 5. The CDR3 here is CAISDGLAGDSYEQYF. DNA for the CDR3: TGTGCCATCAGCGATGGACTAGCGGGAGACTCCTACGAGCAGTACTTC.

The rearrangement links TRBV27 to TRBJ2-7; tentative D call: TRBD1 (6 bases). Germline-derived CDR1 and CDR2 are MNHEY and SMNVEV (reference sequence). CDR3 length: 13 amino acids. V was shortened by 10 bases and J by 6 bases, with 19 bases between the two germline ends. The CDR3 loop is CATAYVDSGEQYF. DNA for the CDR3: TGTGCCACCGCTTATGTGGACAGCGGCGAGCAGTACTTC.

This clonotype was found a few times. The gene calls are TRBV4-2 and TRBJ2-7; no clear D gene. The length of the CDR3 is 13 residues. Germline CDR1 is LGHNA and CDR2 is YNFKEQ. The V end lost 0 bases, the J end lost 5 bases, and 8 bases lay between the germline ends. The CDR3 DNA follows: TGTGCCAGCAGCCAAGATCGTTGGGACGAGCAGTACTTC. Encoded protein: CASSQDRWDEQYF.

J is TRBJ2-5 and V is TRBV5-1; TRBD2 might be the D (6 bases). CDR3 length: 15 residues. The V gene lost 3 bases and the J gene lost 1 base, with 13 bases spanning the gap. Germline loops: CDR1 SGHRS, CDR2 YFSETQ. The CDR3 loop is CASSSQAGPQETQYF. CDR3 nucleotides: TGCGCCAGCAGCTCACAAGCGGGCCCCCAAGAGACCCAGTACTTC.

This clonotype turned up a few times. The rearrangement links TRBV5-6 to TRBJ2-1; the D gene is possibly TRBD2 (5 bases). The CDR3 contains 15 residues. Germline assignment: CDR1 SGHDT and CDR2 YYEEEE. V shed 3 bases and J shed 7 bases, with 17 bases lying between them. The CDR3 is CASSSALALRNEQFF. CDR3 in DNA: TGTGCCAGCAGCTCCGCTCTAGCCCTGAGAAATGAGCAGTTCTTC.

V and J are TRBV5-1 and TRBJ2-1; weak D call: TRBD2 (7 bases). The CDR3 is made up of 15 amino acids. The germline gives CDR1 SGHRS, CDR2 YFSETQ. V was cut by 1 base and J by 9 bases, with 17 bases left in between. CDR3 coding DNA: TGCGCCAGCAGCTTGTTGGGGGGGGGCCAGAGTGAGCAGTTCTTC. This codes for CASSLLGGGQSEQFF. The complete variable domain, with remaining parts taken from reference TRBV5-1 and TRBJ2-1, reads KAGVTQTPRYLIKTRGQQVTLSCSPISGHRSVSWYQQTPGQGLQFLFEYFSETQRNKGNFPGRFSGRQFSNSRSEMNVSTLELGDSALYLCASSLLGGGQSEQFFGPGTRLTVL.

The chain recombines TRBV4-2 with TRBJ2-5; D tentatively reads TRBD1 or TRBD2 (5 bases each). With 0 bases removed from V and 5 bases from J, the gap between germline ends came to 19 bases. The CDR3 is 17 amino acids. Germline CDR1 reads LGHNA; CDR2 reads YNFKEQ. CDR3 sequence reads: CASSQDKRDHVRETQYF. CDR3 coding DNA: TGTGCCAGCAGCCAAGATAAGAGGGACCACGTACGGGAGACCCAGTACTTC.

The chain links TRBV5-6 to TRBJ1-1, with D possibly matching TRBD1 (5 bases). The CDR3 runs 11 residues. Trimming shortened V by 6 bases and J by 6 bases, and 9 bases separated the two germline ends. CDR1 and CDR2 from the germline V gene are SGHDT and YYEEEE. The CDR3 spells CASNMGPEAFF. The CDR3 bases are TGTGCCAGCAACATGGGGCCTGAAGCTTTCTTT.